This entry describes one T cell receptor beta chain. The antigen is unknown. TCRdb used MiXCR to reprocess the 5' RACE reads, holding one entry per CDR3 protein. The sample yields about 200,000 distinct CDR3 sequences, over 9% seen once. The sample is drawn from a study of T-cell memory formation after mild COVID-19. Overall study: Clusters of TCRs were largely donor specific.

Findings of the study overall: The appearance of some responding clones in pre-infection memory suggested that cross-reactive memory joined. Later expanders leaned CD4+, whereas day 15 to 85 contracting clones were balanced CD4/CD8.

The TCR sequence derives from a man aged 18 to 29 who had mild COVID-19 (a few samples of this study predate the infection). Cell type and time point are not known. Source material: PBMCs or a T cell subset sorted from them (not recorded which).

The CDR3 protein is CASLVQNIQYF. In DNA form, the CDR3 reads TGTGCCAGCCTAGTGCAAAACATTCAGTACTTC. This rearrangement joins TRBV6-6 to TRBJ2-4; D is unresolved. The V gene lost 8 bases and the J gene lost 5 bases, with 7 bases spanning the gap. CDR3 length equals 11 residues. Looked up from germline, CDR1 is MNHNY and CDR2 is SVGAGI (reference sequence).